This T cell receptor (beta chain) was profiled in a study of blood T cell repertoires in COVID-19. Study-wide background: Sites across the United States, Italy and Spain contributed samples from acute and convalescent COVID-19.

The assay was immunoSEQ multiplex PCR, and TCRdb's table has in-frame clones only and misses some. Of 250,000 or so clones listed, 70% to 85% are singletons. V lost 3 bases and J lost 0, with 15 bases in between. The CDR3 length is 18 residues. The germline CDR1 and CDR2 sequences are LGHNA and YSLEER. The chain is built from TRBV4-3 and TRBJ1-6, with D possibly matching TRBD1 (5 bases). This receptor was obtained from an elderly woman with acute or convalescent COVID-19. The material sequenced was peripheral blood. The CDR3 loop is CASSHATGGSSYNSPLHF. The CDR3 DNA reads TGCGCCAGCAGCCACGCTACCGGGGGGAGCTCCTATAATTCACCCCTCCACTTT.